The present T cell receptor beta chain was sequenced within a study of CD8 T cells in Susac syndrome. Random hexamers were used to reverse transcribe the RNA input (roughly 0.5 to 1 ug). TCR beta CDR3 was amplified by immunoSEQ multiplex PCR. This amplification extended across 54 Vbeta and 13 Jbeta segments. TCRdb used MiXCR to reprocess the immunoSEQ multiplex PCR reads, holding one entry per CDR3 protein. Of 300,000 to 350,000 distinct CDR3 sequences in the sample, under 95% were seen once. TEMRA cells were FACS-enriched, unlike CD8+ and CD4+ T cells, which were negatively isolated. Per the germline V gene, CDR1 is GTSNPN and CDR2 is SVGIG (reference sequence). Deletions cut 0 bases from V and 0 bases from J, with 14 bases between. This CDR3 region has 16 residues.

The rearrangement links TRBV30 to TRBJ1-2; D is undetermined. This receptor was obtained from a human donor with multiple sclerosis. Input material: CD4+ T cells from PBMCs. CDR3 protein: CAWSVRRAGANYGYTF. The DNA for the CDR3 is TGTGCCTGGAGTGTAAGGAGGGCAGGAGCTAACTATGGCTACACCTTC.